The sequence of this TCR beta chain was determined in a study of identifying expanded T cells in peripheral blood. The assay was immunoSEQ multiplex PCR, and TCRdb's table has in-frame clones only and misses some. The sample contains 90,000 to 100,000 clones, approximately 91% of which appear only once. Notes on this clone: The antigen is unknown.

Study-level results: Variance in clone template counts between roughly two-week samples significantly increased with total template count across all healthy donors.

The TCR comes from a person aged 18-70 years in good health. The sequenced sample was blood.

The DNA of the CDR3 is TGTGCCAGAAACGTACAGGGTATTATGGCTTTCTTT. Residues: CARNVQGIMAFF. This rearrangement joins TRBV2 to TRBJ1-1; D is perhaps TRBD1 (6 bases). Trimming pared 9 bases from V and 11 bases from J, leaving 19 bases between. Per the germline V gene, CDR1 is SNHLY and CDR2 is FYNNEI. The CDR3 is 12 residues long.